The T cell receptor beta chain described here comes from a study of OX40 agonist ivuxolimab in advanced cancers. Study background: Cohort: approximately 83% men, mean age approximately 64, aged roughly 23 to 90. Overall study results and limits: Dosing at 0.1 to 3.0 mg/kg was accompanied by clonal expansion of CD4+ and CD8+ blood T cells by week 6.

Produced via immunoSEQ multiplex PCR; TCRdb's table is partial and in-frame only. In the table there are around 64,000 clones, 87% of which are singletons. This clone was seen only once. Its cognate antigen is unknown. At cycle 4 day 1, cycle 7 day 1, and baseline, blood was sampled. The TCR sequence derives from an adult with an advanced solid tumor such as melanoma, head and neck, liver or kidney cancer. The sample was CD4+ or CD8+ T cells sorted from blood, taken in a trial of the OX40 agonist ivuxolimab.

CDR3 protein: CASSSTGGTGFYEQYF. The CDR3 DNA sequence: TGCGCCAGCAGCTCTACTGGCGGGACAGGGTTCTACGAGCAGTACTTC. The chain joins TRBV5-1 to TRBJ2-7; 9 bases fit TRBD1. CDR3 length: 16 residues. Looked up from germline, CDR1 is SGHRS and CDR2 is YFSETQ. V lost 3 bases and J lost 3; bases outside the gene matches: 10.